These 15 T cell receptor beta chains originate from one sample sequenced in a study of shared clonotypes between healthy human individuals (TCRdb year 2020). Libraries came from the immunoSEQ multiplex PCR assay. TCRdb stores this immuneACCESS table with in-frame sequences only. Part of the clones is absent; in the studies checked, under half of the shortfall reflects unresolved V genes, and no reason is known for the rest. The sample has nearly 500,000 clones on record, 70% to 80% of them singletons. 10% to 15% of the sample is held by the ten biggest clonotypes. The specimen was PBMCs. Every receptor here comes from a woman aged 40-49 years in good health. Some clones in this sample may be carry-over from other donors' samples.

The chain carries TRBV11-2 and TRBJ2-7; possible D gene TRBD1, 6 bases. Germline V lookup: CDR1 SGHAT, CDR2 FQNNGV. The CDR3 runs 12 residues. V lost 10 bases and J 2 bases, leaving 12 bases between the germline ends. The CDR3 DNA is TGTGCCACCGCAGGGGTTCCCTACGAGCAGTACTTC. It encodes CATAGVPYEQYF.

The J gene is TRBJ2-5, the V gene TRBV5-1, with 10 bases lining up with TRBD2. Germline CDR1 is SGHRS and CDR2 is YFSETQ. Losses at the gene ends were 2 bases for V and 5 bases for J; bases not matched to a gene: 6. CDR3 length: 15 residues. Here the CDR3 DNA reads TGCGCCAGCAGCTTCAGCGGGGGGGCCCAGGAGACCCAGTACTTC. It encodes CASSFSGGAQETQYF.

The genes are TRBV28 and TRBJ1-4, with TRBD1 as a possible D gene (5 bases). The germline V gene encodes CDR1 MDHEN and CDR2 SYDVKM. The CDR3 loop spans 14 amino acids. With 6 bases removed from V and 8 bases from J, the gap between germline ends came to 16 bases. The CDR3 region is CASRGGTRREKLFF. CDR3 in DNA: TGTGCCAGCAGGGGGGGGACCCGGCGGGAAAAACTGTTTTTT.

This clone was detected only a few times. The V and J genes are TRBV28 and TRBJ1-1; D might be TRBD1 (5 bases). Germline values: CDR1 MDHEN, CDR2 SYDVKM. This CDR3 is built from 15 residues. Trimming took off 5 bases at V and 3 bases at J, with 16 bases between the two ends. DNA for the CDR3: TGTGCCAGCAGTCCCGGGCAGGGATCGGACACTGAAGCTTTCTTT. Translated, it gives CASSPGQGSDTEAFF.

The CDR3 DNA follows: TGTGCCAGCACCCCGGACAGGATTAACACTGAAGCTTTCTTT. This gives the protein CASTPDRINTEAFF. The chain employs TRBV11-2 and TRBJ1-1; TRBD1 matches at 7 bases. Germline trimming cut 7 bases from V and 2 bases from J; bases unmatched to any gene: 7. This CDR3 region has 14 residues. Germline loops: CDR1 SGHAT, CDR2 FQNNGV.

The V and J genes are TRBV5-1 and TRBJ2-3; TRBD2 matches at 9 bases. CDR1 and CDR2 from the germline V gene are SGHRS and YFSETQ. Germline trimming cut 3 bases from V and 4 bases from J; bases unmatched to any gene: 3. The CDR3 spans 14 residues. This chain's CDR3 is CASSWAGGPDTQYF. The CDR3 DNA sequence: TGCGCCAGCAGCTGGGCGGGAGGGCCAGATACGCAGTATTTT.

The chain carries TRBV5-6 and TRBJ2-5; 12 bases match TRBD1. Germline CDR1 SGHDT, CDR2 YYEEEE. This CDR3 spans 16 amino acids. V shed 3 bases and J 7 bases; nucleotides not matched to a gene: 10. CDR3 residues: CASSSTGDRGPGTQYF. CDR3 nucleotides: TGTGCCAGCAGCTCCACGGGGGACAGGGGGCCGGGGACCCAGTACTTC.

CDR3 protein: CASSLGSRGRSADTQYF. In DNA, the CDR3 is TGTGCCAGCAGCTTAGGGTCCAGGGGGCGCTCCGCAGATACGCAGTATTTT. V is TRBV7-9 and J is TRBJ2-3; 8 bases align to TRBD1. Germline V CDR1 and CDR2: SEHNR, FQNEAQ (reference sequence). After removal of 1 base from V and 4 bases from J, the junction contained 10 bases not matched to a gene. The CDR3 loop spans 17 amino acids.

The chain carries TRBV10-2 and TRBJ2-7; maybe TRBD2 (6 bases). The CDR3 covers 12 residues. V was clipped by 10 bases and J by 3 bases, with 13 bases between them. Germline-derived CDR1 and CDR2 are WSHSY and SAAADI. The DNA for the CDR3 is TGCGCCACCCACGGGAGTAACTACGAGCAGTACTTC. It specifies CATHGSNYEQYF.

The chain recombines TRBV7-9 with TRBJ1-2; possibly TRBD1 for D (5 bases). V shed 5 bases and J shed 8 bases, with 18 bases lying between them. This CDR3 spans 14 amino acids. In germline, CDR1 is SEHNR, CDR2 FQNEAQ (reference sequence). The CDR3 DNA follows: TGTGCCAGCAGCCTCGGAGCAGGGTGGTCCGGCTACACCTTC. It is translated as CASSLGAGWSGYTF.

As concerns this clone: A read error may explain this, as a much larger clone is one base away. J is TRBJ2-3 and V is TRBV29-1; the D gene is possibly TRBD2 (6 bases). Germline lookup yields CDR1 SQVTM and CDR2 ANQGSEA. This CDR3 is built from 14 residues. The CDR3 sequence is CSVVGGMVTDAQYF. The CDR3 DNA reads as TGCAGCGTTGTGGGCGGGATGGTCACAGATGCGCAGTATTTT.

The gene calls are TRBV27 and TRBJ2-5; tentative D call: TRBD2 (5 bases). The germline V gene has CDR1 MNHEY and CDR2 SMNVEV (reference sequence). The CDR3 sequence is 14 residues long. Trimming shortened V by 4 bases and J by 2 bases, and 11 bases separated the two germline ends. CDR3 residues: CASSSYRDQETQYF. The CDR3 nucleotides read TGTGCCAGCAGTTCGTACCGGGATCAAGAGACCCAGTACTTC.

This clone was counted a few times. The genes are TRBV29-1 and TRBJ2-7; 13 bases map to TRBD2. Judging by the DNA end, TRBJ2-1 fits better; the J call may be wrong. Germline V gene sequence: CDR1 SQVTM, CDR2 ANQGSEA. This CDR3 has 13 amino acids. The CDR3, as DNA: TGCAGCGCTGGACTAGCGGGAGCCGGAGAGCAGTTCTTC. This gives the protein CSAGLAGAGEQFF.

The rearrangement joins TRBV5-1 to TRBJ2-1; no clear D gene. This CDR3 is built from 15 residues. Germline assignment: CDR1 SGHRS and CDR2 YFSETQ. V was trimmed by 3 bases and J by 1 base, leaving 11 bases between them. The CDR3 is CASSYEGFSYNEQFF. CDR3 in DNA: TGCGCCAGCAGCTATGAAGGGTTTTCCTACAATGAGCAGTTCTTC.

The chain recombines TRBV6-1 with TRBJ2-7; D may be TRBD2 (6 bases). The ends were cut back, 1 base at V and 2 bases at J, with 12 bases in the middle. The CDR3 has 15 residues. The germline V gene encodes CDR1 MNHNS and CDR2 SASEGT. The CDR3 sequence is CASSEGSSETYEQYF. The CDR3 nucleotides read TGTGCCAGCAGTGAAGGCTCTAGCGAAACCTACGAGCAGTACTTC.